This T cell receptor (beta chain) was sequenced for a study of blood T cell repertoires in COVID-19. Original data processing: Amplification of reference gene primers was used by the study to estimate nucleated cell counts. The assay was immunoSEQ multiplex PCR, and TCRdb's table has in-frame clones only and misses some. That table supplies the V and J calls and clone size; D and trimming were determined from the DNA. Of tens of thousands of clones listed, roughly 85% are singletons. The sequence was obtained from a human donor in a cohort sampled during active COVID-19. The material sequenced was peripheral blood.

CDR3 nucleotide sequence: TGTGCCAGTAGTATCCGGGACTATGGCTACACCTTC. Translation gives CASSIRDYGYTF. The chain carries TRBV19 and TRBJ1-2, with D uncertain. Trimming took off 3 bases at V and 3 bases at J, with 5 bases between the two ends. CDR1 and CDR2 from the germline V gene are LNHDA and SQIVND (reference sequence). The length of the CDR3 is 12 residues.